The next 3 T cell receptor beta chains were all read from a single sample in a study of shared clonotypes between healthy human individuals (dated by TCRdb to the early 2020s). CD8 naive samples were CD45RO-negative cells positively selected for CCR7, giving a CD45RA+CCR7+ population that excluded TemRA cells. Preparation of the library involved the immunoSEQ multiplex PCR assay. TCRdb carries this immuneACCESS record with in-frame sequences only. Its versions omit some clonotypes, under half of them owing to an unresolved V gene in the studies checked, with the rest unexplained. This sample lists hundreds of thousands of clones; roughly 95% were detected once. The biggest ten clones account for approximately 0.12% of the sample. Sequences were obtained from naive CD8+ T cells sorted from blood. In light of the paper, this sample's cell subset or site label describes: CD45RA+CCR7+. These receptors all stem from a woman in her thirties in good health.

The chain uses TRBV11-2 and TRBJ1-1; 7 bases fit TRBD1. The CDR3 is made up of 16 amino acids. The trim removed 2 bases at V and 7 bases at J, leaving 13 bases unmatched. The germline V gene encodes CDR1 SGHAT and CDR2 FQNNGV. The CDR3 here is CASSLSSGTAQFEAFF. CDR3 bases: TGTGCCAGCAGCTTATCTAGCGGGACAGCCCAGTTTGAAGCTTTCTTT.

The chain uses TRBV4-1 and TRBJ2-1; no definite D call. The V end lost 1 base, the J end lost 6 bases, and 7 bases lay between the germline ends. This CDR3 region has 13 residues. CDR1 is MGHRA, CDR2 YSYEKL, per germline. CDR3 in DNA: TGCGCCAGCAGCCAAGGGCTACTCAATGAGCAGTTCTTC. Translation gives CASSQGLLNEQFF.

The genes are TRBV27 and TRBJ1-2; D unclear. CDR3 length equals 15 residues. The V gene lost 8 bases and the J gene lost 3 bases, with 19 bases spanning the gap. Looked up from germline, CDR1 is MNHEY and CDR2 is SMNVEV (reference sequence). CDR3 residues: CASASALGEYYGYTF. CDR3 nucleotide sequence: TGTGCCAGCGCCTCGGCCCTCGGGGAGTACTATGGCTACACCTTC.